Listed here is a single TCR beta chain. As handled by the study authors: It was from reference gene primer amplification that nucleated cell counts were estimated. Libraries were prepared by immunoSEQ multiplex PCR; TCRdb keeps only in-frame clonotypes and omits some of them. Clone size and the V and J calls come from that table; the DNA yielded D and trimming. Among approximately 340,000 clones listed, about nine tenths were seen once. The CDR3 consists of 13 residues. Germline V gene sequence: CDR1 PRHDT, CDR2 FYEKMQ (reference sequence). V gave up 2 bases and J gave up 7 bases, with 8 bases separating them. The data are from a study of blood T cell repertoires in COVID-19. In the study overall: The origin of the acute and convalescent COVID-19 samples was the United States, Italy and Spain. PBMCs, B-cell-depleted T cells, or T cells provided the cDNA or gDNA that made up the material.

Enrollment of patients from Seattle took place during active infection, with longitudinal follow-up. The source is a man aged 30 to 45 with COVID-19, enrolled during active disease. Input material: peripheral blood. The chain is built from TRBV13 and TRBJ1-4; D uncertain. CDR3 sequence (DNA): TGTGCCAGCAGCTTACGAGGAGTTGAAAAACTGTTTTTT. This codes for CASSLRGVEKLFF.